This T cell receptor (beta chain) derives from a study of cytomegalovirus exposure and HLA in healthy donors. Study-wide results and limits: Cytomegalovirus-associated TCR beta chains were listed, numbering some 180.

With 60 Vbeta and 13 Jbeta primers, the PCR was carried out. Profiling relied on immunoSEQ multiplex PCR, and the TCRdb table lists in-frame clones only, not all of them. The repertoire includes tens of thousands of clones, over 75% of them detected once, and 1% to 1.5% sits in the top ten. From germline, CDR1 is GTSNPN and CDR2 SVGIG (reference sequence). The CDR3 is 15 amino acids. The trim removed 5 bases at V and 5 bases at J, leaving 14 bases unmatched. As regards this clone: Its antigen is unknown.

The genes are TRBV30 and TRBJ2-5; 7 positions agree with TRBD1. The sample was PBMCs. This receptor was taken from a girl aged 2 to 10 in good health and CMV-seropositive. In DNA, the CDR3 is TGTGCCTGGTCGATCGAAACAGGGGTTCGGGAGACCCAGTACTTC. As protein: CAWSIETGVRETQYF.